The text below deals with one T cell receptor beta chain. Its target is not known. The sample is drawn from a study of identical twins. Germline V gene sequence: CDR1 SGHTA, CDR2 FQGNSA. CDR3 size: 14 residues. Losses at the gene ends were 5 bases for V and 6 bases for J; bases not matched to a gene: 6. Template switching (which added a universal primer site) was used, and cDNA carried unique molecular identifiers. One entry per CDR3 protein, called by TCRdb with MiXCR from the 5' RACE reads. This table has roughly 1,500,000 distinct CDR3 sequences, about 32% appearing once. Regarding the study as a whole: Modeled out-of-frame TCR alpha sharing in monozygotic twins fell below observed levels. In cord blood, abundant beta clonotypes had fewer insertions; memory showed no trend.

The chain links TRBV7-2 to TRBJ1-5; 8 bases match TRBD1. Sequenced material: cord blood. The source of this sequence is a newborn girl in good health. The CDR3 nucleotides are TGTGCCAGCAGCCATGGACAGGGCTTTCAGCCCCAGCATTTT. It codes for CASSHGQGFQPQHF.